One sample yielded the 8 T cell receptor beta chains listed below, sequenced in a study of T cells in Graves' hyperthyroidism and ophthalmopathy. Template material for amplifying TCR beta CDR3 regions consisted of RNA transcripts. An initial round of RT-PCR targeting the TCR CDR3 relied on the HTBI primer set. TCRdb called the multiplex PCR reads again in MiXCR, with one record for every CDR3 protein. The sample carries roughly 98,000 distinct CDR3 sequences, 35% to 45% recorded once. Sequencing used peripheral blood or thyroid tissue (not recorded which). The receptor set was obtained from a woman aged 25 to 39 with Graves' hyperthyroidism.

This clonotype was observed at least ten times. The CDR3 nucleotides are TGTGCCAGCAGTCCTAGAAATACAGGGGGCGAGCAGTACTTC. This encodes CASSPRNTGGEQYF. The J gene is TRBJ2-7, the V gene TRBV6-5, with TRBD1 matching over 8 bases. CDR1 is MNHEY and CDR2 is SVGAGI in the germline V gene. With 5 bases clipped from V and 6 bases from J, the junction kept 9 bases outside the gene matches. The CDR3 spans 14 residues.

The rearrangement links TRBV10-3 to TRBJ2-3; 12 bases are a match to TRBD2. The V gene's germline CDR1 is ENHRY and CDR2 SYGVKD. The CDR3 length is 15 residues. V shed 10 bases, J shed 7 bases, and the junction held 12 bases outside the gene matches. The DNA for the CDR3 is TGTGCCACCAAAGCGACTAGCGGGAGCATGTATACGCAGTATTTT. This sequence encodes CATKATSGSMYTQYF.

This clonotype was seen at least ten times. The V and J genes are TRBV7-8 and TRBJ2-5; D might be TRBD2 (6 bases). This CDR3 region has 15 residues. CDR1 and CDR2 from the germline V gene are SGHVS and FQNEAQ. The germline V and J ends were trimmed by 5 bases and 5 bases, with 18 bases remaining between them. The CDR3 here is CASSRFEGGLETQYF. The CDR3 DNA follows: TGTGCCAGCAGCCGGTTTGAGGGAGGATTGGAGACCCAGTACTTC.

The CDR3: CASSSPGTEGDSPLHF. DNA for the CDR3: TGTGCCAGCAGCTCCCCCGGGACAGAAGGCGATTCACCCCTCCACTTT. This sequence joins TRBV7-8 and TRBJ1-6; TRBD1 aligns across 7 bases. Germline V CDR1 and CDR2: SGHVS, FQNEAQ. The CDR3 is 16 residues long. Trimming removed 4 bases from V and 8 bases from J; junction bases left unmatched: 11.

This clonotype was found many times. The J gene is TRBJ2-7, the V gene TRBV6-5; D may be TRBD2 (6 bases). This CDR3 is built from 15 residues. The germline V gene has CDR1 MNHEY and CDR2 SVGAGI. The V and J ends lost 6 bases and 1 base respectively, with 16 bases between them. CDR3 protein: CASSQRGDFSYEQYF. The DNA of the CDR3 is TGTGCCAGCAGCCAACGAGGGGACTTTTCCTACGAGCAGTACTTC.

Many counts were recorded for this clonotype. The V and J genes are TRBV5-5 and TRBJ1-1; 10 nucleotides align to TRBD1. This CDR3 is built from 13 residues. After removal of 6 bases from V and 5 bases from J, the junction contained 4 bases not matched to a gene. Germline values: CDR1 SGHKS, CDR2 YYEKEE (reference sequence). For the CDR3, the DNA is TGTGCCAGCATCGACAGGGGGCTAACTGAAGCTTTCTTT. Protein product: CASIDRGLTEAFF.

The chain uses TRBV10-3 and TRBJ2-5; 8 bases are shared with TRBD2. The junction had 8 bases not matched to a gene; V was cut back by 0 bases and J by 5 bases. CDR1 is ENHRY, CDR2 SYGVKD, per germline. The CDR3 contains 16 residues. CDR3 sequence: CAISESTIAGRETQYF. The CDR3 nucleotides are TGTGCCATCAGTGAGTCGACAATAGCGGGACGGGAGACCCAGTACTTC.

This clonotype was detected ten times or more. The genes are TRBV28 and TRBJ1-2; D gene uncertain. The CDR3 covers 13 residues. The germline gives CDR1 MDHEN, CDR2 SYDVKM. Between the trimmed V and J ends, which lost 5 bases and 1 base, there was a span of 8 bases. The CDR3 here is CASSLDGNYGYTF. DNA for the CDR3: TGTGCCAGCAGTCTGGACGGTAACTATGGCTACACCTTC.